This T cell receptor beta chain came from a study of T cells in Graves' hyperthyroidism and ophthalmopathy. Across the whole study: Peripheral blood was acquired at first diagnosis, ahead of any therapy whatsoever.

Graves' hyperthyroidism qualified as stable when ophthalmopathy did not progress within 18 months. The authors obtained PBMCs from 7.5 to 10 ml of fresh peripheral blood. Amplified regions were TCR beta CDR3 sequences from RNA transcripts. HTBI primers drove first-round RT-PCR of the TCR CDR3. TCRdb re-called the multiplex PCR reads through MiXCR, storing one row per CDR3 protein. The sample carries some 440,000 distinct CDR3 sequences, more than 15% recorded once. The CDR3 is 13 amino acids. Germline CDR1 is SNHLY and CDR2 is FYNNEI. With 3 bases removed from V and 2 bases from J, the gap between germline ends came to 8 bases. In the case of this clonotype: A much larger clone sits a single nucleotide away, making a read error possible. No conserved phenylalanine or tryptophan is present at the end of the CDR3, so a read error is the likely explanation.

Sequencing was done on a sample of blood. The V and J genes are TRBV2 and TRBJ2-7, with D hard to call. This receptor was obtained from a woman aged 18-35 years with Graves' hyperthyroidism. The CDR3 coding sequence is TGTGCCAGCAGTGACGGTCCGCCCTACGAGCAGTACTCC. Its translation: CASSDGPPYEQYS.